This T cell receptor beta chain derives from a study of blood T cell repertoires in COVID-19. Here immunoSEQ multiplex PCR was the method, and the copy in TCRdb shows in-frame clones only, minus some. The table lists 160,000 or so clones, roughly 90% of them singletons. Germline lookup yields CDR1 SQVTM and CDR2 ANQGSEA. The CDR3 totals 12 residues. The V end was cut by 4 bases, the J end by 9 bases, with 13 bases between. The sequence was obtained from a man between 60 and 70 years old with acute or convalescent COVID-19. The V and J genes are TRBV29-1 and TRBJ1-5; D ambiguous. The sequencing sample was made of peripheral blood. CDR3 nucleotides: TGCAGCGTTGTTTTCGGCCCGGGGCCCCAGCATTTT. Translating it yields CSVVFGPGPQHF.